This record covers a single T cell receptor (beta chain). CDR3 size: 14 residues. Trimming cost V 3 bases and J 4 bases, with 12 bases left between them. Germline V CDR1 and CDR2: LNHDA, SQIVND (reference sequence). The sample originates from a study of Ad26.COV2.S vaccination and SARS-CoV-2 variants. Looking at the study overall: As a participant in COV1001, the donor was in the Ad26.COV2.S trial arm.

The treatment was: about 20 received Ad26.COV2.S at low or high dose, single or two shots; roughly 5 received placebo; per-sample allocation not given. The samples date from day 63 after the first vaccine or placebo injection. Whoever gave the sample was an adult aged 18-55 years in Boston. TCRdb's table, derived via immunoSEQ multiplex PCR, lists solely in-frame clones and lacks some. The sample holds about half a million clones, 89% seen once. The sample here was peripheral blood, taken in a trial of Ad26.COV2.S vaccine versus placebo. This clonotype was obtained from a person between 18 and 65 years old who received the Ad26.COV2.S COVID-19 vaccine or a placebo. The chain uses TRBV19 and TRBJ1-2; D is unclear. The chain's CDR3 is CASSINSDIYGYTF. In DNA, the CDR3 is TGTGCCAGTAGTATTAACAGCGATATCTATGGCTACACCTTC.